These T cell receptor beta chains were read from a single sample in a study of OX40 agonist ivuxolimab in advanced cancers. Sequencing was performed with immunoSEQ multiplex PCR; in TCRdb, only in-frame clones are kept and a portion is missing. The sample carries about 16,000 clones, approximately 86% recorded once. The sequences come from CD4+ or CD8+ T cells sorted from blood, collected in a trial of the OX40 agonist ivuxolimab. The receptors shown here come from an adult with an advanced solid tumor such as melanoma, head and neck, liver or kidney cancer. The CDR3 runs from the conserved cysteine through the conserved F or W. D genes are given only for firm matches. Clone size is given for some rows only: seen once, a few or many times, or a class if the clone is expanded.

-	-	TRBV28	14	TRBJ2-5	CASSLSSGRETQYF	TGTGCCAGCAGTTTATCATCAGGAAGAGAGACCCAGTACTTC
-	-	TRBV19	13	TRBJ1-1	CASSLHFGTEAFF	TGTGCCAGTAGTTTACATTTCGGCACTGAAGCTTTCTTT
-	once	TRBV27	13	TRBJ1-2	CASSPAGDYGYTF	TGTGCCAGCAGTCCGGCCGGAGACTATGGCTACACCTTC
-	-	TRBV2	15	TRBJ1-1	CASSPTDRLAPEAFF	TGTGCCAGCAGTCCCACAGACAGGTTGGCGCCTGAAGCTTTCTTT
-	-	TRBV6-5	15	TRBJ2-1	CASSATGGGYNEQFF	TGTGCCAGCAGTGCCACCGGAGGGGGTTACAATGAGCAGTTCTTC
-	-	TRBV6-1	16	TRBJ2-3	CASSEFGRGRTDTQYF	TGTGCCAGCAGTGAATTTGGGCGGGGTCGCACAGATACGCAGTATTTT
TRBD1	-	TRBV30	16	TRBJ2-7	CAWRRSGGPSGDEQYF	TGTGCCTGGAGGCGGTCAGGGGGCCCCTCAGGCGACGAGCAGTACTTC
TRBD2	once	TRBV6-5	16	TRBJ2-5	CASSYSGTSGLETQYF	TGTGCCAGCAGTTACTCGGGGACTAGCGGACTGGAGACCCAGTACTTC
-	-	TRBV27	13	TRBJ2-7	CASSAGLEGEQYF	TGTGCCAGCTCTGCGGGATTGGAGGGGGAGCAGTACTTC
-	-	TRBV7-8	16	TRBJ2-3	CASSLLRVGRTDTQYF	TGTGCCAGCAGCTTATTAAGAGTGGGGCGGACAGATACGCAGTATTTT
-	-	TRBV7-2	16	TRBJ2-7	CASSFLTGRSSYEQYF	TGTGCCAGCAGCTTCCTGACAGGGAGGAGTTCCTACGAGCAGTACTTC